The clone carrying this T cell receptor beta chain has only one observation. Its antigen is unidentified. The repertoire was sequenced with immunoSEQ multiplex PCR; TCRdb's copy has only in-frame clones and lacks some. The data hold 99,000 or so clones, with more than 75% observed a single time. This sample was taken from a study of graft-versus-host responses after intestinal transplantation. Study findings and constraints: Recipient bone marrow held GvH clones, some seen earlier in ileum or blood.

This CDR3 contains 14 residues. Germline CDR1 reads SGHRS; CDR2 reads YFSETQ. Trimming removed 7 bases from V and 0 bases from J, with 12 bases in between. This receptor was taken from a human donor who received an intestinal transplant. This specimen was unstimulated CD4+ T cells sorted from spleen or lymph node cells, taken before intestinal transplant. The V gene is TRBV5-1, the J gene TRBJ2-3; maybe TRBD2 (6 bases). CDR3 protein: CASSLGLSTDTQYF. CDR3 coding DNA: TGCGCCAGCTCGTTGGGACTTAGCACAGATACGCAGTATTTT. Complete variable domain (other parts from reference TRBV5-1 and TRBJ2-3): KAGVTQTPRYLIKTRGQQVTLSCSPISGHRSVSWYQQTPGQGLQFLFEYFSETQRNKGNFPGRFSGRQFSNSRSEMNVSTLELGDSALYLCASSLGLSTDTQYFGPGTRLTVL.